These 21 T cell receptor beta chains originate from one sample sequenced in a study of blood T cell repertoires in COVID-19. TCRdb keeps only in-frame clones here, not all; method: immunoSEQ multiplex PCR. This sample carries fewer than 350,000 clones, 75% to 90% of them seen once, and the ten largest clones take roughly 14%. The sequenced sample was peripheral blood. The receptors were gathered from a woman between 65 and 79 years old with COVID-19, enrolled during active disease.

V gene TRBV5-1 combines with J gene TRBJ2-3; 8 bases map to TRBD2. J lost 2 bases, V lost 0 bases, and 11 bases had no gene match. Germline CDR1 is SGHRS and CDR2 is YFSETQ. The CDR3 length is 18 residues. CDR3 bases: TGCGCCAGCAGCTTGGCCTCCGGGGCTAGCGGGTACACAGATACGCAGTATTTT. Residues: CASSLASGASGYTDTQYF. Full variable domain (missing parts from reference TRBV5-1 and TRBJ2-3): KAGVTQTPRYLIKTRGQQVTLSCSPISGHRSVSWYQQTPGQGLQFLFEYFSETQRNKGNFPGRFSGRQFSNSRSEMNVSTLELGDSALYLCASSLASGASGYTDTQYFGPGTRLTVL.

The genes are TRBV5-6 and TRBJ2-3; 10 bases align to TRBD2. The CDR3 covers 19 residues. Trimming took 4 bases from V and 3 from J; bases not matched to a gene: 17. CDR1 SGHDT and CDR2 YYEEEE come from the germline V gene. The DNA for the CDR3 is TGTGCCAGCAGCCCCGTGTCTAGCGGGGGCCTACGGGGGACAGATACGCAGTATTTT. Residues: CASSPVSSGGLRGTDTQYF.

The gene calls are TRBV6-5 and TRBJ1-5, with D uncertain. Trimming took off 6 bases at V and 7 bases at J, with 16 bases between the two ends. Germline CDR1 MNHEY, CDR2 SVGAGI. This CDR3 contains 14 residues. The CDR3 region is CASRGGASIQPQHF. The CDR3 DNA reads TGTGCCAGCAGAGGAGGCGCATCGATACAGCCCCAGCATTTT.

The chain has TRBV30 and TRBJ1-2; TRBD1 might be the D (5 bases). This CDR3 is 13 amino acids long. Trimming left V 1 base short and J 5 bases short, with 11 bases between. Germline CDR1 and CDR2: GTSNPN and SVGIG (reference sequence). CDR3 nucleotide sequence: TGTGCCTGGAGTGGCAGGGTTGTGTATGGCTACACCTTC. Its protein is CAWSGRVVYGYTF.

The chain links TRBV5-1 to TRBJ2-3; D not resolved. Germline V CDR1 and CDR2: SGHRS, YFSETQ. This CDR3 contains 15 residues. With 2 bases removed from V and 0 bases from J, the gap between germline ends came to 10 bases. CDR3 sequence reads: CASSFQTTSTDTQYF. The DNA of the CDR3 is TGCGCCAGCAGCTTCCAGACGACTAGCACAGATACGCAGTATTTT.

The chain links TRBV9 to TRBJ2-7, with D tentatively TRBD2 (6 bases). The CDR3 loop spans 14 amino acids. The germline CDR1 and CDR2 sequences are SGDLS and YYNGEE. Trimming left V 0 bases short and J 2 bases short, with 9 bases between. The CDR3 region has the DNA TGTGCCAGCAGCGTAGCTGGGGGGACCTACGAGCAGTACTTC. Translated, it gives CASSVAGGTYEQYF.

The V gene is TRBV5-6, the J gene TRBJ2-7; D gene ambiguous. CDR3 size: 14 residues. Germline V gene data show CDR1 as SGHDT and CDR2 as YYEEEE. Trimming pared 0 bases from V and 2 bases from J, leaving 9 bases between. The CDR3 protein is CASSLVDGAYEQYF. Written as DNA, the CDR3 is TGTGCCAGCAGCTTGGTAGACGGAGCCTACGAGCAGTACTTC.

The chain combines TRBV7-9 with TRBJ1-2; D possibly corresponds to TRBD1 (6 bases). The germline gives CDR1 SEHNR, CDR2 FQNEAQ (reference sequence). The length of the CDR3 is 16 residues. V was trimmed by 0 bases and J by 3 bases, leaving 14 bases between them. In nucleotides, the CDR3 is TGTGCCAGCAGCTTAGCGTGGACAGATGAGGACTATGGCTACACCTTC. Amino acids: CASSLAWTDEDYGYTF.

The J gene is TRBJ1-2, the V gene TRBV2, with TRBD1 identical over 9 bases. In germline, CDR1 is SNHLY, CDR2 FYNNEI. The CDR3 consists of 14 residues. V lost 6 bases and J lost 2; bases outside the gene matches: 4. The CDR3 loop is CASSRDRVNYGYTF. The CDR3 nucleotides are TGTGCCAGCAGCCGGGACAGGGTGAACTATGGCTACACCTTC. The full variable domain, in which reference TRBV2 and TRBJ1-2 provide the parts outside the CDR3, is EPEVTQTPSHQVTQMGQEVILRCVPISNHLYFYWYRQILGQKVEFLVSFYNNEISEKSEIFDDQFSVERPDGSNFTLKIRSTKLEDSAMYFCASSRDRVNYGYTFGSGTRLTVV.

This chain uses TRBV9 with TRBJ1-5; D call uncertain. The ends were cut back, 0 bases at V and 3 bases at J, with 10 bases in the middle. This CDR3 contains 15 residues. Germline lookup yields CDR1 SGDLS and CDR2 YYNGEE. The CDR3, as DNA: TGTGCCAGCAGCGTAGCCGGAGGGTTCAATCAGCCCCAGCATTTT. It is translated as CASSVAGGFNQPQHF.

The genes are TRBV5-1 and TRBJ1-1; D is perhaps TRBD1 (6 bases). Germline V gene lookup returns CDR1 SGHRS and CDR2 YFSETQ. Trimming pared 4 bases from V and 8 bases from J, leaving 9 bases between. The CDR3 totals 11 residues. DNA for the CDR3: TGCGCCAGCAGCGTAACAGGGGAAGCTTTCTTT. It codes for CASSVTGEAFF.

This clone was observed many times. This rearrangement joins TRBV28 to TRBJ1-3; 9 nucleotides match TRBD1. The CDR3 totals 15 residues. CDR1 and CDR2 from the germline V gene are MDHEN and SYDVKM. Trimming cost V 4 bases and J 8 bases; bases outside gene matches: 9. The CDR3 nucleotides are TGTGCCAGCAGTTCCCCGGGACAGGGTTTACACACCATATATTTT. It translates to CASSSPGQGLHTIYF.

V is TRBV30 and J is TRBJ2-7; possibly TRBD2 for D (5 bases). Germline CDR1 GTSNPN, CDR2 SVGIG (reference sequence). There are 14 residues in the CDR3. V was shortened by 3 bases and J by 0 bases, with 12 bases between the two germline ends. As DNA, the CDR3 is TGTGCCTGGAGGCGGCCGGGAAGCTCCTACGAGCAGTACTTC. Protein sequence: CAWRRPGSSYEQYF.

This chain connects TRBV13 to TRBJ2-1; 11 nucleotides match TRBD1. This CDR3 is built from 15 residues. V was clipped by 4 bases and J by 7 bases; unmatched bases: 6. Per the germline V gene, CDR1 is PRHDT and CDR2 is FYEKMQ (reference sequence). The CDR3 loop reads CASSSDRGRGNEQFF. Written as DNA, the CDR3 is TGTGCCAGCAGCTCGGACAGGGGGCGAGGGAATGAGCAGTTCTTC.

The chain has TRBV2 and TRBJ1-2; D possibly corresponds to TRBD1 (6 bases). V gave up 6 bases and J gave up 8 bases, with 10 bases separating them. This CDR3 comprises 11 residues. Germline V gene lookup returns CDR1 SNHLY and CDR2 FYNNEI. The CDR3 DNA sequence: TGTGCCAGCAGACAGGGAGACGGCTACACCTTC. Its translation: CASRQGDGYTF.

The chain has TRBV2 and TRBJ2-7; perhaps TRBD1 as D (6 bases). The germline V gene has CDR1 SNHLY and CDR2 FYNNEI. The CDR3 covers 12 residues. V was trimmed by 4 bases and J by 6 bases, leaving 10 bases between them. CDR3 residues: CASSGQVLEQYF. The CDR3 DNA reads TGTGCCAGCAGTGGACAGGTTCTCGAGCAGTACTTC. Combining the CDR3 with reference TRBV2 and TRBJ2-7 gives the whole variable domain EPEVTQTPSHQVTQMGQEVILRCVPISNHLYFYWYRQILGQKVEFLVSFYNNEISEKSEIFDDQFSVERPDGSNFTLKIRSTKLEDSAMYFCASSGQVLEQYFGPGTRLTVT.

The rearrangement uses TRBV3-1 (or the pseudogene TRBV3-2) and TRBJ2-7, with D possibly being TRBD1 (5 bases). V lost 2 bases and J 1 base, leaving 12 bases between the germline ends. CDR1 LGHDT and CDR2 YNNKEL come from the germline V gene (reference sequence). The CDR3 has 15 amino acids. As DNA, the CDR3 is TGTGCCAGCAGCCAACAGGGCGCTCCGTCCTACGAGCAGTACTTC. Translation: CASSQQGAPSYEQYF.

The V gene is TRBV27, the J gene TRBJ1-5, with 11 bases that match TRBD1. Germline CDR1 and CDR2: MNHEY and SMNVEV (reference sequence). The CDR3 covers 15 residues. J gave up 7 bases and V 6 bases, and 8 bases lay outside the gene matches. The CDR3 DNA follows: TGTGCCAGCAGCCCCCTCGGGACAGGGGGACAGCCCCAGCATTTT. The encoded protein is CASSPLGTGGQPQHF.

This CDR3 reads CASTTDLTSGNTIYF. The CDR3 DNA reads as TGCGCCAGCACGACTGACTTGACCTCTGGAAACACCATATATTTT. This rearrangement joins TRBV5-1 to TRBJ1-3; D unclear. The CDR3 sequence is 15 residues long. Germline V lookup: CDR1 SGHRS, CDR2 YFSETQ. V was trimmed by 6 bases and J by 0 bases, leaving 13 bases between them.

The chain uses TRBV5-8 and TRBJ2-7; a possible D gene is TRBD1 (5 bases). The V and J ends lost 5 bases and 2 bases respectively, with 5 bases between them. Germline CDR1 reads SGHTS; CDR2 reads YDEGEE. This CDR3 comprises 11 residues. The CDR3 loop reads CASRQAYEQYF. The CDR3, as DNA: TGTGCCAGCAGACAGGCCTACGAGCAGTACTTC.

V is TRBV6-5 and J is TRBJ2-7; 10 bases agree with TRBD1. Per the germline V gene, CDR1 is MNHEY and CDR2 is SVGAGI. The CDR3 spans 14 residues. J was trimmed by 4 bases and V by 6 bases; bases with no gene match: 6. The CDR3 sequence is CASRAVGQGYEQYF. The CDR3 DNA reads as TGTGCCAGCAGAGCGGTGGGACAGGGGTACGAGCAGTACTTC.